This passage covers 5 T cell receptor beta chains from one sample sequenced in a study of cytomegalovirus exposure and HLA in healthy donors. Primers: 60 Vbeta forward and 13 Jbeta reverse. The assay was immunoSEQ multiplex PCR, and TCRdb's table has in-frame clones only and misses some. The data hold around 130,000 clones, with 70% observed a single time. The sample comprised PBMCs. These receptors all stem from a woman aged 25 to 39 in good health and CMV-seronegative.

The chain combines TRBV6-6 with TRBJ2-5, with 7 positions matching TRBD2. J lost 0 bases, V lost 10 bases, and 8 bases had no gene match. Germline CDR1 reads MNHNY; CDR2 reads SVGAGI (reference sequence). The CDR3 covers 14 residues. CDR3 sequence (DNA): TGTGCCACCCGGGGGGAGTTAAACCAAGAGACCCAGTACTTC. This gives the protein CATRGELNQETQYF.

Only a few counts were recorded for this clone. The chain joins TRBV11-2 to TRBJ2-5, with 10 bases that match TRBD2. The junction had 8 bases not matched to a gene; V was cut back by 2 bases and J by 5 bases. Per the germline V gene, CDR1 is SGHAT and CDR2 is FQNNGV. This CDR3 comprises 16 residues. CDR3 bases: TGTGCCAGCAGCTTACAAGCGGGGGGGCCTTGGGAGACCCAGTACTTC. It specifies CASSLQAGGPWETQYF.

This chain uses TRBV29-1 with TRBJ1-1, with TRBD1 identical over 8 bases. Per the germline V gene, CDR1 is SQVTM and CDR2 is ANQGSEA. Germline trimming cut 4 bases from V and 6 bases from J; bases unmatched to any gene: 7. The CDR3 is made up of 13 amino acids. The CDR3 nucleotides are TGCAGCGTTGGGGGACAGGTAAACGCTGAAGCTTTCTTT. Residues: CSVGGQVNAEAFF.

DNA of the CDR3: TGTGCCAGCAGCGTAGTAACAGGGCACACTGAAGCTTTCTTT. This gives the protein CASSVVTGHTEAFF. The genes are TRBV9 and TRBJ1-1; D perhaps matches TRBD1 (6 bases). The CDR3 is 14 amino acids. V was clipped by 0 bases and J by 3 bases, with 9 bases between them. Per germline, CDR1 SGDLS and CDR2 YYNGEE. Supplemented by reference TRBV9 and TRBJ1-1, the full variable domain reads DSGVTQTPKHLITATGQRVTLRCSPRSGDLSVYWYQQSLDQGLQFLIQYYNGEERAKGNILERFSAQQFPDLHSELNLSSLELGDSALYFCASSVVTGHTEAFFGQGTRLTVV.

This chain links TRBV4-1 with TRBJ2-3, with TRBD1 as a possible D gene (7 bases). Germline lookup yields CDR1 MGHRA and CDR2 YSYEKL. Trimming took 4 bases from V and 0 from J, leaving 14 bases between them. The CDR3 length is 16 residues. The CDR3 sequence: CASSPSRGDSTDTQYF. CDR3 nucleotides: TGCGCCAGCAGCCCCTCCAGGGGGGATAGCACAGATACGCAGTATTTT.